These T cell receptor beta chains were read from a single sample in a study of post-analysis software for immune sequencing data. Each CDR3 protein gets one entry after TCRdb re-called the PCR reads with MiXCR. The sample gives hundreds of thousands of distinct CDR3 sequences, around 50% of which show up once; approximately 4.4% is in the top ten. What was sequenced was blood. These receptors were collected from a girl aged 10-17 years with multiple sclerosis. The CDR3 runs from the conserved cysteine through the conserved F or W. D genes are given only for firm matches. Size tells how often a clone was seen (once, few, many) or the class of an expanded clone, and some rows leave it out.

v_gene,j_gene,d_gene,abundance,CDR3nt,CDR3aa
TRBV20-1,TRBJ1-1,TRBD1,-,TGCAGGGCCCACAGGGGGCTGGGGAACACTGAAGCTTTCTTT,CRAHRGLGNTEAFF
TRBV10-3,TRBJ2-7,-,-,TGTGCCATCAGTGAGGTCGCAGACTCCTACGAGCAGTACTTC,CAISEVADSYEQYF
TRBV7-3,TRBJ1-2,TRBD1,few,TGTGCCTCCGGGCCGGTCGGACAGGGTCATGGCTACACCTTC,CASGPVGQGHGYTF
TRBV6-1,TRBJ2-7,TRBD2,few,TGTGCCAGCAGTGAAAGGCTAGCGGGGGGCTACGAGCAGTACTTC,CASSERLAGGYEQYF
TRBV29-1,TRBJ2-7,-,few,TGCAGCGTTCTTAGTTGGCCTGCCTACGAGCAGTACTTC,CSVLSWPAYEQYF
TRBV29-1,TRBJ1-2,-,few,TGCAGCGGGTTGGGACTTAACAGGGTTGGCTACACCTTC,CSGLGLNRVGYTF
TRBV7-2,TRBJ2-1,-,-,TGTGCCAGCAGCTTAGACCCCAACCTACCGCAGGTCTTC,CASSLDPNLPQVF
TRBV15,TRBJ2-1,-,few,TGTGCCACCAGCCCGGGGTGGGGGGAGAAAGCATATGAGCAGTTCTTC,CATSPGWGEKAYEQFF
TRBV18,TRBJ1-5,-,-,TGTGCCAGCTCACCACTCAGGGCGGGAAGCAATCAGCCCCAGCATTTT,CASSPLRAGSNQPQHF
TRBV4-2,TRBJ2-7,TRBD2,-,TGTGCCAGCAGCCGAGCGGGGGCGGAATACGAGCAGTACTTC,CASSRAGAEYEQYF
TRBV20-1,TRBJ1-2,-,-,TGCAGTGCTAGTTGGGAAAATGGCTACACCTTC,CSASWENGYTF
TRBV29-1,TRBJ1-2,-,-,TGCAGCGTTGAAGCCCGGTCCTATGGCTACACCTTC,CSVEARSYGYTF
TRBV7-2,TRBJ2-3,-,-,TGTGCCAGCAGCCGAGACCACACAGATACGCAGTATTTT,CASSRDHTDTQYF
TRBV29-1,TRBJ1-1,-,-,TGCAGCCCCTCTCGGGGGATGAACACTGAAGCTTTCTTT,CSPSRGMNTEAFF
TRBV3-1,TRBJ2-6,-,few,TGTGCCAGCAGCCAAGTTGCTAGCGCTTACTCTGGGGCCAACGTCCTGACTTTC,CASSQVASAYSGANVLTF
TRBV20-1,TRBJ2-7,-,few,TGCAGTGCCAGACCGGCCGGGACACGGAGCTCCTACGAGCAGTACTTC,CSARPAGTRSSYEQYF
TRBV14,TRBJ2-1,TRBD1,-,TGTGCCAGCACTCCCATAGGACAGGGGATCAATGAGCAGTTCTTC,CASTPIGQGINEQFF
TRBV14,TRBJ1-1,-,-,TGTGCCAGCAGCCAATGGGGGAAAGGGGCGAACACTGAGGCTTTCTTT,CASSQWGKGANTEAFF
TRBV6-5,TRBJ2-6,-,few,TGTGCCAGCGCCTGGGGCTCTGGGGCCAACGTCCTGACTTTC,CASAWGSGANVLTF
TRBV7-8,TRBJ1-2,-,-,TGTGCCAGCAGCCCAGCGGGCCTTACTCCTGAGAACTATGGCTACACCTTC,CASSPAGLTPENYGYTF
TRBV6-5,TRBJ2-7,TRBD2,few,TGTGCCAGCGGGAGACTAGCGGCCGGTATGGACGAGCAGTACTTC,CASGRLAAGMDEQYF
TRBV19,TRBJ1-2,-,-,TGTGCCAGTACAGGGTTAAACTATGGCTACACCTTC,CASTGLNYGYTF
TRBV30,TRBJ2-7,TRBD1,-,TGTGCCTGGAGTGGGACAGGGGGAGGAGAGCAGTACTTC,CAWSGTGGGEQYF
TRBV20-1,TRBJ1-2,TRBD1,few,TGCAGTGCTAGAGAATCATCCGAGTCCAGGACAGGGCCTAACTATGGCTACACCTTC,CSARESSESRTGPNYGYTF
TRBV20-1,TRBJ2-7,TRBD1,few,TGCAGTGCTAGCTCACCCGACCGGACAGGGCTCAACGAGCAGTACTTC,CSASSPDRTGLNEQYF
TRBV7-2,TRBJ2-4,TRBD2,-,TGTGCCAGCAGCCCGTTAGCGGGAGGGCCCTCAGGTGACATTCAGTACTTC,CASSPLAGGPSGDIQYF
TRBV2,TRBJ2-1,TRBD2,-,TGTGCCAGCAGAGGACTAGCGGGAGTCACCTCCTACAATGAGCAGTTCTTC,CASRGLAGVTSYNEQFF
TRBV19,TRBJ2-5,TRBD2,few,TGTGCCAGTAGTATAGATCTCCTAGCGGGGACGCAAGAGACCCAGTACTTC,CASSIDLLAGTQETQYF
TRBV2,TRBJ2-2,-,-,TGTGCCAGCAGTGAAGGCGCGAGACTAGGGGGCCCCGGGGAGCTGTTTTTT,CASSEGARLGGPGELFF
TRBV5-4,TRBJ2-1,TRBD2,-,TGTGCCAGCAGCTCGGAACGGGGGGCCTACAATGAGCAGTTCTTC,CASSSERGAYNEQFF
TRBV15,TRBJ2-3,TRBD2,few,TGTGCCACCAGCAGAGGCGGGGGGCCCGCAGATACGCAGTATTTT,CATSRGGGPADTQYF
TRBV13,TRBJ2-7,TRBD2,-,TGTGCCAGCGGCTCGGCGCCAGTAGCGGGCCTTCCCTCCTACGAGCAGTACTTC,CASGSAPVAGLPSYEQYF
TRBV2,TRBJ2-7,-,many,TGTGCCAGCAGTGAGCGGGCAGTCTACGAGCAGTACTTC,CASSERAVYEQYF
TRBV4-1,TRBJ1-5,TRBD1,-,TGCGCCAGCAGCCAACCCGGGACAGGGTTTTCCAATCAGCCCCAGCATTTT,CASSQPGTGFSNQPQHF
TRBV2,TRBJ2-7,-,-,TGTGCCAGCACCCCAATGGGGCAACGCGAGCAGTACTTC,CASTPMGQREQYF
TRBV12-3/TRBV12-4,TRBJ2-1,TRBD2,-,TGTGCCAGCAGTTTAGAAAGGACTAGCGGGGTTGACAATGAGCAGTTCTTC,CASSLERTSGVDNEQFF
TRBV20-1,TRBJ1-1,-,few,TGCAGTGCTTTACACAGGGTTAACACTGAAGCTTTCTTT,CSALHRVNTEAFF
TRBV4-2,TRBJ2-6,-,-,TGTGCCAGCAGCCAGGCGGCGGGGCTCTCTGGGGCCAACGTCCTGACTTTC,CASSQAAGLSGANVLTF
TRBV5-1,TRBJ2-3,TRBD2,-,TGCGCCAGCAGCTTGTCCCTAGCGGGCGATACGCAGTATTTT,CASSLSLAGDTQYF
TRBV6-6,TRBJ2-7,-,-,TGTGCCAGCAGCCTCGACAGGAGCCCTACCTACGAGCAGTACTTC,CASSLDRSPTYEQYF
TRBV15,TRBJ2-3,-,-,TGTGCCACCAGCTCGACATCGGACAGCACAGATACGCAGTATTTT,CATSSTSDSTDTQYF
TRBV7-9,TRBJ1-5,-,once,TGTGCCAGCAGCTCCGGAGGGTCTACAGATCAGCCCCAGCATTTT,CASSSGGSTDQPQHF
TRBV7-3,TRBJ1-6,TRBD1,-,TGTGCCAGCAGTTTTGACAGGGATTCACCCCTCCACTTT,CASSFDRDSPLHF
TRBV29-1,TRBJ2-7,-,-,TGCAGCGTTGAAGATCGCGGGGGCGGCGAGCAGTACTTC,CSVEDRGGGEQYF
TRBV7-2,TRBJ2-7,-,few,TGTGCCAGCAGCTCAAACATCAGGGCAGAGAAAAGGACCCACGAGCAGTACTTC,CASSSNIRAEKRTHEQYF
TRBV28,TRBJ2-7,TRBD2,once,TGTGCCAGCATCCCTTTCCTACACGGGGACTACTCCTACGAGCAGTACTTC,CASIPFLHGDYSYEQYF
TRBV20-1,TRBJ2-5,-,-,TGCAGTGCTGGACGATCCACTCAGGAGACCCAGTACTTC,CSAGRSTQETQYF
TRBV7-2,TRBJ2-7,TRBD2,-,TGTGCCAGCAGCTTAGTGTTGCGGGGGGGCTCCAACGAGCAGTACTTC,CASSLVLRGGSNEQYF
TRBV5-1,TRBJ1-2,TRBD1,few,TGCGCCAGCAGCTCCCGAGCCTCGGGACAGGGTTCTAACTATGGCTACACCTTC,CASSSRASGQGSNYGYTF
TRBV5-6,TRBJ2-7,TRBD1,-,TGTGCCAGCAGCCCAGGGGGTCCCCACTCCTACGAGCAGTACTTC,CASSPGGPHSYEQYF
TRBV20-1,TRBJ2-7,-,-,TGCAGTGCTAGAGATGACTACGAGCAGTACTTC,CSARDDYEQYF
TRBV12-3/TRBV12-4,TRBJ1-6,-,few,TGTGCCACTCGTATGCGCGGGAATTCACCCCTCCACTTT,CATRMRGNSPLHF
TRBV7-6,TRBJ2-1,TRBD2,-,TGTGCCAGCAGCCAGACTAGCGGGGGGGGGCACAATGAGCAGTTCTTC,CASSQTSGGGHNEQFF
TRBV29-1,TRBJ2-7,-,-,TGCAGCGTCGGACGCGGGGATGGGTACGAGCAGTACTTC,CSVGRGDGYEQYF
TRBV20-1,TRBJ2-5,-,-,TGCAGTGCGCCTTGGGGGGCCGGTTCGGAAGAGCAGTACTTC,CSAPWGAGSEEQYF